Presented here are 13 T cell receptor beta chains from one specimen sequenced in a study of shared clonotypes between healthy human individuals. Some clones are missing from TCRdb's copy, which holds only in-frame ones; the method was immunoSEQ multiplex PCR. The sample contains 800,000 to 1,200,000 clones, about 80% of which appear only once. The sample was memory CD4+ T cells from PBMCs. Subset of the sample: CD45RA-negative fraction. All receptors come from a man aged 18 to 30 in good health. Some clones in this sample may be carry-over from other donors' samples.

This chain joins TRBV27 and TRBJ2-3, with 7 bases that match TRBD1. Germline CDR1 and CDR2: MNHEY and SMNVEV (reference sequence). The CDR3 runs 16 residues. With V trimmed by 6 bases and J by 3 bases, 12 bases remained unmatched. CDR3 region: CASSRKIRQGTDTQYF. DNA of the CDR3: TGTGCCAGCAGCCGGAAGATACGACAGGGTACAGATACGCAGTATTTT.

This clone was detected only once. CDR3 sequence (DNA): TGTGCCAGCAGCCAAGAGTCTAGCGGGAGTAACACCGGGGAGCTGTTTTTT. Translation: CASSQESSGSNTGELFF. This sequence joins TRBV4-2 and TRBJ2-2; 10 positions agree with TRBD2. After removal of 0 bases from V and 2 bases from J, the junction contained 3 bases not matched to a gene. CDR1 LGHNA and CDR2 YNFKEQ come from the germline V gene. The CDR3 extends over 17 amino acids.

CDR3 residues: CASSPGLGQTSHEQYF. The CDR3, as DNA: TGTGCCAGCAGCCCCGGACTCGGTCAGACTTCCCACGAGCAGTACTTC. The V gene is TRBV7-2, the J gene TRBJ2-7, with D maybe TRBD2 (5 bases). The CDR3 extends over 16 amino acids. Deletions cut 5 bases from V and 5 bases from J, with 22 bases between. CDR1 and CDR2 from the germline V gene are SGHTA and FQGNSA.

The chain joins TRBV11-1 to TRBJ2-7; D is possibly TRBD2 (5 bases). Trimming left V 5 bases short and J 0 bases short, with 11 bases between. CDR1 is SGHAT, CDR2 FQDESV, per germline (reference sequence). The CDR3 length is 14 residues. The CDR3 region has the DNA TGTGCCAGCAGCCCGCCGGGATACTCCTACGAGCAGTACTTC. Its protein product is CASSPPGYSYEQYF.

This sequence joins TRBV27 and TRBJ2-3, with D possibly TRBD2 on 6 matching bases. The V end lost 3 bases, the J end lost 0 bases, and 16 bases lay between the germline ends. Germline CDR1 reads MNHEY; CDR2 reads SMNVEV (reference sequence). The CDR3 is made up of 17 amino acids. The CDR3 is CASSLGPGVLSTDTQYF. CDR3 sequence (DNA): TGTGCCAGCAGTTTGGGTCCGGGGGTACTTAGCACAGATACGCAGTATTTT.

This chain uses TRBV29-1 with TRBJ2-1; TRBD2 agrees at 12 bases. Germline trimming cut 3 bases from V and 7 bases from J; bases unmatched to any gene: 13. Germline V CDR1 and CDR2: SQVTM, ANQGSEA. The CDR3 totals 17 residues. As DNA, the CDR3 is TGCAGCGTTGACAAAAGGGCTAGCGGGAGGGTGAGGAATGAGCAGTTCTTC. Translated: CSVDKRASGRVRNEQFF.

The chain recombines TRBV7-9 with TRBJ2-1; 8 bases are a match to TRBD2. V gave up 5 bases and J gave up 7 bases; unmatched junction bases: 10. Germline assignment: CDR1 SEHNR and CDR2 FQNEAQ (reference sequence). This CDR3 contains 15 residues. The CDR3 is CASSQQSGSWNEQFF. The CDR3 nucleotides are TGTGCCAGCAGCCAACAGAGCGGGAGTTGGAATGAGCAGTTCTTC.

The rearrangement links TRBV7-9 to TRBJ2-1; 8 nucleotides line up with TRBD2. Unmatched junction bases numbered 9, after V lost 5 bases and J lost 15 bases. The V gene's germline CDR1 is SEHNR and CDR2 FQNEAQ (reference sequence). CDR3 size: 12 residues. CDR3 nucleotides: TGTGCCAGCAGCATACTAGCGGCAGTCACGTTCTTC. It yields the protein CASSILAAVTFF.

The V gene is TRBV18, the J gene TRBJ1-1; 7 bases fit TRBD1. J lost 7 bases, V lost 3 bases, and 11 bases had no gene match. CDR3 length equals 15 residues. Germline V CDR1 and CDR2: KGHSH, LQKENI. For the CDR3, the DNA is TGTGCCAGCTCACCCCAAGTCGCCGGACAGGTTGAAGCTTTCTTT. It encodes CASSPQVAGQVEAFF.

V and J are TRBV4-3 and TRBJ2-5; D is undetermined. TRBJ2-7 matches the DNA end more closely, so the J call is doubtful. The CDR3 is 14 amino acids. CDR1 is LGHNA, CDR2 YSLEER, per germline. The CDR3 region is CASSQERYSYEQYF. In DNA, the CDR3 is TGCGCCAGCAGCCAAGAACGATACTCCTACGAGCAGTACTTC.

In its sample, this clone was seen once. V is TRBV10-1 and J is TRBJ2-7; TRBD2 matches at 8 bases. The junction had 9 bases not matched to a gene; V was cut back by 4 bases and J by 7 bases. Germline V gives CDR1 WNHNN, CDR2 SYGVQD (reference sequence). There are 14 residues in the CDR3. The CDR3 loop is CASSAAGALPEQYF. CDR3 DNA sequence: TGCGCCAGCAGTGCAGCGGGAGCCCTCCCAGAGCAGTACTTC.

This clone occurred a few times. The V and J genes are TRBV6-6 and TRBJ2-3; 9 bases line up with TRBD2. Trimming took 2 bases from V and 8 from J; bases not matched to a gene: 11. The CDR3 extends over 16 amino acids. Germline V CDR1 and CDR2: MNHNY, SVGAGI (reference sequence). The CDR3 DNA reads TGTGCCAGCAGTTACCCTGGCGGGAGGGGCGGTTCTACGCAGTATTTT. Translated: CASSYPGGRGGSTQYF.

The chain uses TRBV7-2 and TRBJ2-5; no definite D call. In germline, CDR1 is SGHTA, CDR2 FQGNSA. The CDR3 runs to 13 residues. The V end lost 5 bases, the J end lost 5 bases, and 12 bases lay between the germline ends. The CDR3 reads CASSQSGRETQYF. CDR3 DNA sequence: TGTGCCAGCAGCCAATCAGGACGGGAGACCCAGTACTTC.